This entry lists 27 T cell receptor beta chains sequenced from one sample in a study of blood T cell repertoires in COVID-19. Data came from immunoSEQ multiplex PCR; TCRdb stores just in-frame clones and leaves some out. The data contain roughly 230,000 clones, 82% of them singletons. The sample comprised peripheral blood. Receptor source: a woman of 80 years or more with acute or convalescent COVID-19.

V usage is TRBV5-5 and J usage is TRBJ1-1, with D hard to call. This CDR3 region has 14 residues. Germline CDR1 reads SGHKS; CDR2 reads YYEKEE (reference sequence). Trimming took off 9 bases at V and 4 bases at J, with 19 bases between the two ends. In DNA form, the CDR3 reads TGTGCCACCTTGAGCCTCCCGAGCGGCACTGAAGCTTTCTTT. This sequence encodes CATLSLPSGTEAFF.

The rearrangement joins TRBV7-9 to TRBJ2-2, with D possibly being TRBD1 (6 bases). V gave up 6 bases and J gave up 6 bases, with 17 bases separating them. CDR1 SEHNR and CDR2 FQNEAQ come from the germline V gene (reference sequence). The CDR3 has 15 amino acids. This CDR3 reads CASRSLTGWSGELFF. CDR3 nucleotides: TGTGCCAGCAGATCACTAACAGGGTGGTCCGGGGAGCTGTTTTTT.

The chain employs TRBV19 and TRBJ1-1, with TRBD1 matching over 8 bases. V dropped 8 bases and J dropped 5; count of bases not matched to a gene: 22. The CDR3 consists of 18 residues. Germline V gene data show CDR1 as LNHDA and CDR2 as SQIVND (reference sequence). CDR3 amino acids: CASLGQWGDRGQGTEAFF. DNA for the CDR3: TGTGCCAGTTTGGGGCAATGGGGCGACAGGGGACAAGGGACTGAAGCTTTCTTT.

J is TRBJ1-4 and V is TRBV4-1; 7 bases agree with TRBD1. Trimming at V came to 3 bases and at J to 5 bases, leaving 9 bases not matched to a gene. The CDR3 has 16 amino acids. Germline CDR1 is MGHRA and CDR2 is YSYEKL. CDR3 nucleotide sequence: TGCGCCAGCAGCCACCCCTGGGACAGCCCGAATGAAAAACTGTTTTTT. Its translation is CASSHPWDSPNEKLFF.

The chain couples TRBV4-2 to TRBJ2-5, with D tentatively TRBD2 (6 bases). Germline CDR1 reads LGHNA; CDR2 reads YNFKEQ. V lost 0 bases to trimming and J lost 5 bases, with 10 bases between them. The CDR3 length is 14 residues. The CDR3, as DNA: TGTGCCAGCAGCCAAGAGGAGGGGAGGGAGACCCAGTACTTC. This gives the protein CASSQEEGRETQYF.

The chain carries TRBV27 and TRBJ1-5; no firm D call. Trimming removed 2 bases at V and 1 base at J, with 9 bases between. This CDR3 is built from 15 residues. In germline, CDR1 is MNHEY, CDR2 SMNVEV (reference sequence). This chain's CDR3 is CASSLTVQSNQPQHF. CDR3 DNA sequence: TGTGCCAGCAGTTTAACAGTTCAGAGCAATCAGCCCCAGCATTTT.

The chain is built from TRBV19 and TRBJ1-2, with D tentatively TRBD1 (5 bases). V gave up 7 bases and J gave up 8 bases, with 20 bases separating them. Germline CDR1 and CDR2: LNHDA and SQIVND (reference sequence). This CDR3 region has 14 residues. In DNA, the CDR3 is TGTGCCAGTACCCTAGCGGGGGATCCCCAGGGCTACACCTTC. This sequence encodes CASTLAGDPQGYTF. The whole variable domain, filled in from reference TRBV19 and TRBJ1-2, reads DGGITQSPKYLFRKEGQNVTLSCEQNLNHDAMYWYRQDPGQGLRLIYYSQIVNDFQKGDIAEGYSVSREKKESFPLTVTSAQKNPTAFYLCASTLAGDPQGYTFGSGTRLTVV.

The chain carries TRBV3-1 (or the pseudogene TRBV3-2) and TRBJ2-1; 8 bases map to TRBD2. V shed 1 base, J shed 5 bases, and the junction held 10 bases outside the gene matches. The CDR3 is 17 amino acids. Germline V gene lookup returns CDR1 LGHDT and CDR2 YNNKEL (reference sequence). The CDR3 DNA is TGTGCCAGCAGCCAAGTCAGAGGAGCGGGGGTAAACAATGAGCAGTTCTTC. Encoded protein: CASSQVRGAGVNNEQFF.

This chain connects TRBV9 to TRBJ1-3; possible D gene TRBD1, 5 bases. CDR3 length: 14 amino acids. Deletions cut 6 bases from V and 0 bases from J, with 10 bases between. Germline CDR1 SGDLS, CDR2 YYNGEE. The CDR3 region is CASTRAVSGNTIYF. The CDR3 DNA reads as TGTGCCAGCACCAGGGCTGTCTCTGGAAACACCATATATTTT.

The V gene is TRBV7-9, the J gene TRBJ2-2; a weak D match, TRBD1 (5 bases). The CDR3 extends over 14 amino acids. Looked up from germline, CDR1 is SEHNR and CDR2 is FQNEAQ (reference sequence). V lost 0 bases and J 8 bases, leaving 10 bases between the germline ends. The CDR3 DNA follows: TGTGCCAGCAGCTTAGCGCCCCAGGGTGGGGAGCTGTTTTTT. Translated, it gives CASSLAPQGGELFF. The full variable domain, in which reference TRBV7-9 and TRBJ2-2 provide the parts outside the CDR3, is DTGVSQNPRHKITKRGQNVTFRCDPISEHNRLYWYRQTLGQGPEFLTYFQNEAQLEKSRLLSDRFSAERPKGSFSTLEIQRTEQGDSAMYLCASSLAPQGGELFFGEGSRLTVL.

The chain is built from TRBV12-3 or TRBV12-4 and TRBJ2-1; possible D gene TRBD1, 7 bases. The V and J ends lost 10 bases and 6 bases respectively, with 13 bases between them. The CDR3 is 12 residues long. The CDR3 bases are TGTGCCACTAAGGAGGGGGCCAATGAGCAGTTCTTC. This codes for CATKEGANEQFF.

The chain couples TRBV19 to TRBJ1-2; no firm D call. The CDR3 has 14 amino acids. Germline CDR1 LNHDA, CDR2 SQIVND (reference sequence). The V end lost 3 bases, the J end lost 0 bases, and 8 bases lay between the germline ends. CDR3 sequence reads: CASSIGRANYGYTF. The CDR3 nucleotides read TGTGCCAGTAGTATCGGTAGAGCTAACTATGGCTACACCTTC.

The rearrangement uses TRBV19 and TRBJ2-5, with 7 bases matching TRBD2. V was clipped by 1 base and J by 1 base; unmatched bases: 6. The germline V gene has CDR1 LNHDA and CDR2 SQIVND (reference sequence). This CDR3 contains 16 residues. The chain's CDR3 is CASSIGGGAFQETQYF. CDR3 DNA: TGTGCCAGTAGTATAGGGGGAGGGGCCTTCCAAGAGACCCAGTACTTC.

The J gene is TRBJ1-2, the V gene TRBV7-9, with D possibly being TRBD1 (6 bases). V dropped 1 base and J dropped 0 bases, with 9 bases sitting between them. Per germline, CDR1 SEHNR and CDR2 FQNEAQ (reference sequence). The CDR3 runs 15 residues. The CDR3 spells CASSLVGTPNYGYTF. The CDR3 nucleotides read TGTGCCAGCAGCTTAGTTGGGACACCTAACTATGGCTACACCTTC. Full variable domain (remainder filled in from reference TRBV7-9 and TRBJ1-2): DTGVSQNPRHKITKRGQNVTFRCDPISEHNRLYWYRQTLGQGPEFLTYFQNEAQLEKSRLLSDRFSAERPKGSFSTLEIQRTEQGDSAMYLCASSLVGTPNYGYTFGSGTRLTVV.

The chain links TRBV3-1 (or the pseudogene TRBV3-2) to TRBJ2-2; 9 bases match TRBD2. The germline CDR1 and CDR2 sequences are LGHDT and YNNKEL (reference sequence). The CDR3 has 17 amino acids. V gave up 1 base and J gave up 4 bases; unmatched junction bases: 7. The CDR3 sequence is CASSQGSSGGPTGELFF. As DNA, the CDR3 is TGTGCCAGCAGCCAAGGGTCGAGCGGGGGGCCCACCGGGGAGCTGTTTTTT.

The rearrangement joins TRBV30 to TRBJ1-6; D is perhaps TRBD1 (5 bases). The CDR3 runs 13 residues. The ends were cut back, 7 bases at V and 9 bases at J, with 16 bases in the middle. Germline CDR1 and CDR2: GTSNPN and SVGIG (reference sequence). CDR3 nucleotides: TGTGCCTACGCAGGACAAGGCGGTTCACCCCTCCACTTT. As protein: CAYAGQGGSPLHF. Complete variable domain (other parts from reference TRBV30 and TRBJ1-6): SQTIHQWPATLVQPVGSPLSLECTVEGTSNPNLYWYRQAAGRGLQLLFYSVGIGQISSEVPQNLSASRPQDRQFILSSKKLLLSDSGFYLCAYAGQGGSPLHFGNGTRLTVT.

In DNA form, the CDR3 reads TGTGCCAGCACCGGGACAGCCTTATGGGGACTGTTTTTT. This gives the protein CASTGTALWGLFF. The chain joins TRBV2 to TRBJ1-4; the match to TRBD1 covers 7 bases. J lost 13 bases, V lost 7 bases, and 12 bases had no gene match. This CDR3 spans 13 amino acids. The germline V gene encodes CDR1 SNHLY and CDR2 FYNNEI.

V and J are TRBV3-1 (or the pseudogene TRBV3-2) and TRBJ2-1, with a weak D call TRBD2 (5 bases). The CDR3 has 14 amino acids. Trimming removed 1 base from V and 7 bases from J, with 11 bases in between. The germline gives CDR1 LGHDT, CDR2 YNNKEL (reference sequence). This CDR3 reads CASSQAPGKNEQFF. The CDR3 nucleotides read TGTGCCAGCAGCCAAGCCCCGGGGAAAAATGAGCAGTTCTTC.

Written as DNA, the CDR3 is TGTGCCAGCAGCACGTTAGGGACAGACGTTATACAGCCCCAGCATTTT. Translation gives CASSTLGTDVIQPQHF. V is TRBV5-4 and J is TRBJ1-5, with TRBD1 matching 7 bases. Germline lookup yields CDR1 SGHNT and CDR2 YYREEE (reference sequence). The CDR3 is 16 amino acids. Losses at the gene ends were 4 bases for V and 7 bases for J; bases not matched to a gene: 14.

The chain has TRBV7-9 and TRBJ1-1; 9 bases line up with TRBD1. Germline V gene data show CDR1 as SEHNR and CDR2 as FQNEAQ (reference sequence). V shed 3 bases and J 12 bases; nucleotides not matched to a gene: 8. The CDR3 loop spans 13 amino acids. The CDR3 loop reads CASSFRDREATFF. CDR3 in DNA: TGTGCCAGCAGCTTTCGGGACAGGGAGGCGACTTTCTTT.

The sample holds one count of this clone. The gene calls are TRBV3-1 (or the pseudogene TRBV3-2) and TRBJ1-3; 9 bases are shared with TRBD1. The germline V gene encodes CDR1 LGHDT and CDR2 YNNKEL (reference sequence). The CDR3 has 15 residues. V gave up 5 bases and J gave up 11 bases; unmatched junction bases: 13. The CDR3 spells CASSSPGQGRHAIYF. The DNA for the CDR3 is TGTGCCAGCAGCTCACCGGGACAGGGAAGGCACGCCATATATTTT.

This chain joins TRBV6-5 and TRBJ2-5; 8 bases agree with TRBD2. Germline assignment: CDR1 MNHEY and CDR2 SVGAGI. This CDR3 contains 15 residues. V lost 2 bases, J lost 9 bases, and 11 bases stayed unmatched. The CDR3 nucleotides are TGTGCCAGCAGTTACGGAGATAGCGGGACGGGGGCCCAGTACTTC. Protein: CASSYGDSGTGAQYF.

This rearrangement joins TRBV30 to TRBJ2-2; weak D call: TRBD1 (6 bases). Looked up from germline, CDR1 is GTSNPN and CDR2 is SVGIG (reference sequence). The CDR3 runs to 13 residues. The V gene lost 0 bases and the J gene lost 7 bases, with 9 bases spanning the gap. CDR3 region: CAWSVQGSGELFF. In DNA form, the CDR3 reads TGTGCCTGGAGTGTACAGGGTAGCGGGGAGCTGTTTTTT.

This clone was found once. The chain recombines TRBV18 with TRBJ1-5, with D perhaps TRBD1 (5 bases). The CDR3 consists of 17 residues. V was shortened by 2 bases and J by 2 bases, with 16 bases between the two germline ends. Germline V gene lookup returns CDR1 KGHSH and CDR2 LQKENI. The CDR3 loop reads CASSPETGFGGNQPQHF. DNA for the CDR3: TGTGCCAGCTCACCAGAAACAGGTTTTGGAGGCAATCAGCCCCAGCATTTT.

This clone has only one observation. The J gene is TRBJ2-3, the V gene TRBV5-1; 8 bases are shared with TRBD1. The CDR3 is 20 amino acids. Germline V gene sequence: CDR1 SGHRS, CDR2 YFSETQ. V was clipped by 0 bases and J by 0 bases; unmatched bases: 15. CDR3 region: CASSLAPFGTGASSTDTQYF. CDR3 nucleotides: TGCGCCAGCAGCTTGGCCCCCTTTGGGACAGGAGCTTCTAGCACAGATACGCAGTATTTT.

This clone was detected once. Germline is not matched at one junction end, which may reflect a read error. This rearrangement joins TRBV28 to TRBJ2-7; 12 nucleotides agree with TRBD2. The CDR3 consists of 15 residues. Germline CDR1 MDHEN, CDR2 SYDVKM. CDR3 loop: CVSSFGGTSGYEQYF. In nucleotides, the CDR3 is TGTGTCAGCAGTTTCGGTGGGACTAGCGGGTACGAGCAGTACTTC.

This clone was found a few times. The chain carries TRBV24-1 and TRBJ2-5; 9 bases are a match to TRBD1. This CDR3 is built from 15 residues. Losses at the gene ends were 3 bases for V and 5 bases for J; bases not matched to a gene: 6. CDR1 KGHDR and CDR2 SFDVKD come from the germline V gene. CDR3 bases: TGTGCCACCAGTGATCCCGGGACAGGGAGGGAGACCCAGTACTTC. This sequence encodes CATSDPGTGRETQYF.